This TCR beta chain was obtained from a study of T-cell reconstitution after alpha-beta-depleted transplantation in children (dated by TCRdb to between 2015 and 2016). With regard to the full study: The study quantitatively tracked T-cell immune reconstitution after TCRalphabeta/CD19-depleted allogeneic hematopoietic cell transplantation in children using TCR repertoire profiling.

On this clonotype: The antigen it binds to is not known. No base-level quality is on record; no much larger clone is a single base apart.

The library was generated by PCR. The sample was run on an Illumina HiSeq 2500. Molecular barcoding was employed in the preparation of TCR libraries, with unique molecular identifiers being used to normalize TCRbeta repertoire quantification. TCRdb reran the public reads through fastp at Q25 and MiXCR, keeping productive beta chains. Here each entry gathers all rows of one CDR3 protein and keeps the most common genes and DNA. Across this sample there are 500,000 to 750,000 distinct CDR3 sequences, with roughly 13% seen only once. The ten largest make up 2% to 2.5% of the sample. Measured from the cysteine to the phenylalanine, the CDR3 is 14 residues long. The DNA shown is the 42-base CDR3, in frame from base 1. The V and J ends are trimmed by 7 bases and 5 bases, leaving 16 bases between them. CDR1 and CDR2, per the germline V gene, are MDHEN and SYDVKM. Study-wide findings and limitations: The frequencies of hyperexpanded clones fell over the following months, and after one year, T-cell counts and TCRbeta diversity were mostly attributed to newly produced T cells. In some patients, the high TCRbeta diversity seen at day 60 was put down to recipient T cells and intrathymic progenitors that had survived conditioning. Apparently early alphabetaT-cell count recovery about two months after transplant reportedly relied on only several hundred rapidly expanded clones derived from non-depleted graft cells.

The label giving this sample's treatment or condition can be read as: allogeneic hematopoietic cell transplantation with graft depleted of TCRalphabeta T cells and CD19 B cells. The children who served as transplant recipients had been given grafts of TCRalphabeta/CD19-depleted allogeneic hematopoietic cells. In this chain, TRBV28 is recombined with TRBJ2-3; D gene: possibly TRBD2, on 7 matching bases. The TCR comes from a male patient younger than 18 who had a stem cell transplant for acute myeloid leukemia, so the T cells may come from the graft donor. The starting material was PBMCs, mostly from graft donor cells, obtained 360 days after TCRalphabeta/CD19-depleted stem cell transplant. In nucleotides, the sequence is TGTGCCAGCACCTGGGGGGGGGCAGGAGATACGCAGTATTTT. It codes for CASTWGGAGDTQYF. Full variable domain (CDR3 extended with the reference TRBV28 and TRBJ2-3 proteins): DVKVTQSSRYLVKRTGEKVFLECVQDMDHENMFWYRQDPGLGLRLIYFSYDVKMKEKGDIPEGYSVSREKKERFSLILESASTNQTSMYLCASTWGGAGDTQYFGPGTRLTVL.